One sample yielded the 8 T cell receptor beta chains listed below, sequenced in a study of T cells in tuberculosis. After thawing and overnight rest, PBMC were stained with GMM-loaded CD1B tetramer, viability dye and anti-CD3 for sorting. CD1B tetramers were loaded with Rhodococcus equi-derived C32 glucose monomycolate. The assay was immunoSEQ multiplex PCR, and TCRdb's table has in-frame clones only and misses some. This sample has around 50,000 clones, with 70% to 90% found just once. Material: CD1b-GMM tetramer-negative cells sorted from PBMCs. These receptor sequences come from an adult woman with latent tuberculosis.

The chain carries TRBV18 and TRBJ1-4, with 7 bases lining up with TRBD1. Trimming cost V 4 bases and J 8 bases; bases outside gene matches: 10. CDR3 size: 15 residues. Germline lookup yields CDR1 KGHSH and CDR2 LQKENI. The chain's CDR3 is CASSLRQGGSEKLFF. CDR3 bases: TGTGCCAGCTCACTTAGACAGGGAGGTTCCGAAAAACTGTTTTTT.

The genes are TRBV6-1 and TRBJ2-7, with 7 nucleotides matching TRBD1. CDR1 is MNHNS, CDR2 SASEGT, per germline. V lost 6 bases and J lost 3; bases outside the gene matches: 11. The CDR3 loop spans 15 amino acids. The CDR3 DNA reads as TGTGCCAGCAGCCAACAGGGGTCCCTTAACTACGAGCAGTACTTC. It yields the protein CASSQQGSLNYEQYF.

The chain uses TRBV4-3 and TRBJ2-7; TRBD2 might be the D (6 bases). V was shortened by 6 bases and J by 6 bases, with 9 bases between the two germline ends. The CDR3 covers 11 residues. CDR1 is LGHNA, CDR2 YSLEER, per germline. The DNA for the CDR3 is TGCGCCAGCAGTTACGGGGGCGAGCAGTACTTC. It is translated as CASSYGGEQYF.

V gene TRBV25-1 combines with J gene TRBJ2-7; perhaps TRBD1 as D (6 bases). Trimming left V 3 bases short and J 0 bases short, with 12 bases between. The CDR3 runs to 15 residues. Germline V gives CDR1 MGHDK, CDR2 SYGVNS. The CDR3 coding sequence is TGTGCCAGCAGTGAGGCAGGGGACGGCTCCTACGAGCAGTACTTC. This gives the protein CASSEAGDGSYEQYF.

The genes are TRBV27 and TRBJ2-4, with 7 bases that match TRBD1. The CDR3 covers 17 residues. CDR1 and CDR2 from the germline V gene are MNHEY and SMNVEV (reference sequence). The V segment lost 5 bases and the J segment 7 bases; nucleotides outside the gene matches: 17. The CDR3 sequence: CASSLRRTGRGENIQYF. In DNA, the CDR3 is TGTGCCAGCAGTCTCCGACGGACAGGTAGAGGTGAGAACATTCAGTACTTC.

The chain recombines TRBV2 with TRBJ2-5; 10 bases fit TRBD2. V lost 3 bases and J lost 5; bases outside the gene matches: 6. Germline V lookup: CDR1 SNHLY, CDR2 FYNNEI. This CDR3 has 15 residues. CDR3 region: CASSDLAGGGETQYF. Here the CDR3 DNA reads TGTGCCAGCAGTGACTTAGCGGGGGGCGGGGAGACCCAGTACTTC.

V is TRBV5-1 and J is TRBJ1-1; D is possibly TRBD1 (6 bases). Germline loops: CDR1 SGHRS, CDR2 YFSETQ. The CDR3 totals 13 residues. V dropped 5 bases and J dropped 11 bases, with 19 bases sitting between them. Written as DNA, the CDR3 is TGCGCCAGCAGATTATCCGTGGGGGCGGACGCTTTCTTT. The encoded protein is CASRLSVGADAFF.

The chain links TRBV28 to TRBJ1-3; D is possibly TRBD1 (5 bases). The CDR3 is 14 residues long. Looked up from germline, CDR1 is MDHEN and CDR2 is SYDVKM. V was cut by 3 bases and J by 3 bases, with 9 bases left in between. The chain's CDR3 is CASSFGGGGNTIYF. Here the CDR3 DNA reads TGTGCCAGCAGTTTCGGGGGAGGTGGAAACACCATATATTTT.